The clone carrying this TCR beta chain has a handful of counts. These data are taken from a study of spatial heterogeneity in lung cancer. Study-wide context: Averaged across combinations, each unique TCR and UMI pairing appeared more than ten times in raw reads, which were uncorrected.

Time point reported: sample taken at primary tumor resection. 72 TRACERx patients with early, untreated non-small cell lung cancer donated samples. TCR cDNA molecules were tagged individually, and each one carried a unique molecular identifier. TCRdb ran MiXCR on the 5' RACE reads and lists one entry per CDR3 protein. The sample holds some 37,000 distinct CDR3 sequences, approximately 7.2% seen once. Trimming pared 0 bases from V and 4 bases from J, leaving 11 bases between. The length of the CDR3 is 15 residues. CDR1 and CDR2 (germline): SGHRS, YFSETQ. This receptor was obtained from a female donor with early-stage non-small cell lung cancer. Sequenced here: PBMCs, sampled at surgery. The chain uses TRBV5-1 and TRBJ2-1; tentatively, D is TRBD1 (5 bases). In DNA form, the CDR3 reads TGCGCCAGCAGCTTGGCGGCAGGGCTTTACAATGAGCAGTTCTTC. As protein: CASSLAAGLYNEQFF. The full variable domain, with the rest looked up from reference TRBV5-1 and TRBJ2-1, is KAGVTQTPRYLIKTRGQQVTLSCSPISGHRSVSWYQQTPGQGLQFLFEYFSETQRNKGNFPGRFSGRQFSNSRSEMNVSTLELGDSALYLCASSLAAGLYNEQFFGPGTRLTVL.